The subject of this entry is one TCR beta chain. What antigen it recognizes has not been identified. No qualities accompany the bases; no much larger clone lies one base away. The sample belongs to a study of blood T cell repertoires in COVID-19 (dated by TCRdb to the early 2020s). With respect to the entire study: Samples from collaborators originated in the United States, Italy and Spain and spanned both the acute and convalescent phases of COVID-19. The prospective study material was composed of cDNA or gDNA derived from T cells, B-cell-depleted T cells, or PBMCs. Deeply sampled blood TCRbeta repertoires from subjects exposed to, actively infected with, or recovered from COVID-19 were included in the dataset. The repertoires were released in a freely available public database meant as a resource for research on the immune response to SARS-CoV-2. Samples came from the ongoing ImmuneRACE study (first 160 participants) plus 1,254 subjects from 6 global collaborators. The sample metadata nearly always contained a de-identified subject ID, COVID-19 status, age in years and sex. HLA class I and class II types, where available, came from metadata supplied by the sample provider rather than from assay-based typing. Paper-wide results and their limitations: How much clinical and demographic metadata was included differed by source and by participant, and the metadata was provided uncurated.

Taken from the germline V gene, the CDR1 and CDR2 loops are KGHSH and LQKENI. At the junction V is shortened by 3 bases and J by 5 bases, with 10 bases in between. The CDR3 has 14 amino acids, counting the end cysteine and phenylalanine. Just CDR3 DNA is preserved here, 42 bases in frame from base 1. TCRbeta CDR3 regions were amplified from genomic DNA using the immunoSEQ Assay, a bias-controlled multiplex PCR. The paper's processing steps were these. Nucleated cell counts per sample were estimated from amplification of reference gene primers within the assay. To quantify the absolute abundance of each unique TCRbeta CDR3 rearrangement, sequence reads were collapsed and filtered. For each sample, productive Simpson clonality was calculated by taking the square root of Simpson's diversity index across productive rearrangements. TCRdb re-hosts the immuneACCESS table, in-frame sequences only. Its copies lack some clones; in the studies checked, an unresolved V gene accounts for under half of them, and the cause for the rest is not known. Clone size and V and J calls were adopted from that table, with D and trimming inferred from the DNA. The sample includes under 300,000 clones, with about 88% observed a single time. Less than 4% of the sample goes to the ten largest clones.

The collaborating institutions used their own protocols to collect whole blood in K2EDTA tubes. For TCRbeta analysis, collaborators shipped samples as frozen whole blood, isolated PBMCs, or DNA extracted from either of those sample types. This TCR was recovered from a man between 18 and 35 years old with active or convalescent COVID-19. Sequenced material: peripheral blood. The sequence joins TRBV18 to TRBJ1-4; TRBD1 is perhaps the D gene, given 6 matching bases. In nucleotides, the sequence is TGTGCCAGCTCACCCCGACAGGAAAATGAAAAACTGTTTTTT. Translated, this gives CASSPRQENEKLFF. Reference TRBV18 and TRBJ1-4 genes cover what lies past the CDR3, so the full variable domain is NAGVMQNPRHLVRRRGQEARLRCSPMKGHSHVYWYRQLPEEGLKFMVYLQKENIIDESGMPKERFSAEFPKEGPSILRIQQVVRGDSAAYFCASSPRQENEKLFFGSGTQLSVL.